This TCR beta chain was recorded in a study of early T cells in non-severe SARS-CoV-2 infection (dated by TCRdb to the early 2020s). Looking at the study overall: Because TCR sequencing was done on bulk RNA from unsorted whole blood, the alpha and beta chains could not be paired.

Broader findings and caveats from the paper: Matching against VDJdb was skewed toward anti-spike CD8 responses, likely underestimated virus-specific expansions, and missed private and CD4 specificities.

This clonotype occurred a few times. The target of this receptor is not known. Base quality data are lacking; no much larger clone is found one base away. This was a case-control study nested in a cohort of healthcare workers in London, UK, who had nasopharyngeal swab PCR tests and blood samples taken every week. Healthcare workers were recruited during the week of the UK lockdown, between 23 and 31 March 2020, and followed weekly for up to roughly 16 weeks. V lost 1 base and J lost 4 bases; the stretch between them is 16 bases long. According to the germline V gene (reference sequence), CDR1 reads SEHNR and CDR2 reads FQNEAQ. From the cysteine through the phenylalanine, the CDR3 covers 17 amino acids. Left in the record is the CDR3 DNA by itself, 51 bases read in frame from the first base. The library was made by 5' RACE. The sequencing machine was a NextSeq 500. The TCR library protocol attached unique molecular identifiers to individual cDNA molecules to correct for sequencing error and PCR bias. Both TCR alpha and beta chains were sequenced, and tight co-correlation was observed between alpha and beta sequence abundances in each sample. The paper's processing steps were these. Decombinator V4 was used to annotate the V gene, J gene and CDR3 of the TCR sequences. Expanded TCRs were defined as changing significantly between any two time points under a Poisson model with p below 0.0001. TCR abundances were normalised to the total number of TCRs sequenced in each sample and reported as counts per million. TRAV1-2 paired with TRAJ12, TRAJ20 or TRAJ33 defined MAIT TCRs, while TRAV10 paired with TRAJ18 defined iNKT TCRs. A search of VDJdb, accessed on 1 November 2021, was run for TCRs annotated to CMV, EBV and SARS-CoV-2, with TCRs annotated for multiple antigens excluded. TCRdb cleaned the public reads at Q25 with fastp, built clones with MiXCR and kept in-frame beta chains. Each entry is one CDR3 protein sequence, shown with its most common DNA and genes. The V and J calls reflect TCRdb's pipeline rather than the authors' work. The sample table holds approximately 77,000 distinct CDR3 sequences, of which roughly 12% were seen once. The ten largest clonotypes hold 15% to 17% of the sample.

This sequence uses TRBV7-9 and TRBJ2-2; the D gene is tentatively TRBD1 or TRBD2, each matching 6 bases. The receptor's source is an adult who was a healthcare worker with PCR-confirmed SARS-CoV-2 infection or an uninfected control (not recorded which). The donor label of this sample is uncertain. The specimen was whole blood, collected at baseline. The CDR3 protein sequence reads: CASSLGWDSTGTGELFF. The DNA is as follows: TGTGCCAGCAGCTTAGGCTGGGACTCGACAGGCACCGGGGAGCTGTTTTTT.